These 9 T cell receptor beta chains were all obtained from the same sample, sequenced in a study of blood T cell repertoires in COVID-19. Repertoires were generated with immunoSEQ multiplex PCR, while TCRdb's copy carries only in-frame clones and drops some. The top ten hold approximately 1.6% of the sample, which has 200,000 to 300,000 clones, about 87% seen once. The material sequenced was peripheral blood. These receptor sequences come from a woman between 40 and 50 years old who had recovered from COVID-19.

The chain uses TRBV5-1 and TRBJ2-3; 7 bases match TRBD2. The CDR3 is made up of 17 amino acids. Germline V gene data show CDR1 as SGHRS and CDR2 as YFSETQ. V shed 4 bases and J 1 base; nucleotides not matched to a gene: 12. CDR3 DNA: TGCGCCAGCAGCCCGGGACTAAGGGGCTCCCGCACAGATACGCAGTATTTT. Its translation: CASSPGLRGSRTDTQYF.

V gene TRBV5-4 combines with J gene TRBJ2-7, with 8 positions matching TRBD2. CDR3 length: 14 residues. V lost 0 bases and J lost 3; bases outside the gene matches: 2. Germline CDR1 SGHNT, CDR2 YYREEE (reference sequence). This CDR3 is CASSLGRGGYEQYF. The CDR3 nucleotides are TGTGCCAGCAGCTTGGGTCGGGGGGGCTACGAGCAGTACTTC.

Points on this clone: The germline gene is not matched at one end of the junction; a read error may be the cause. V gene TRBV7-9 combines with J gene TRBJ2-3; possibly TRBD1 for D (6 bases). Germline assignment: CDR1 SEHNR and CDR2 FQNEAQ (reference sequence). The CDR3 extends over 13 amino acids. Here the CDR3 reads CASSLRATGTQYF. The CDR3 coding sequence is TGTGCCAGCAGCTTAAGGGCGACAGGTACGCAGTATTTT.

V is TRBV27 and J is TRBJ1-1, with 7 positions matching TRBD1. The CDR3 is 15 residues long. Germline V gene sequence: CDR1 MNHEY, CDR2 SMNVEV (reference sequence). V trimming: 7 bases; J trimming: 1 base; junction bases outside the gene matches: 9. The CDR3 DNA reads as TGTGCCAGCATGAAGTCCCGACAGGGGAACACTGAAGCTTTCTTT. Its protein product is CASMKSRQGNTEAFF.

V usage is TRBV18 and J usage is TRBJ1-1; TRBD1 agrees at 7 bases. The germline V gene has CDR1 KGHSH and CDR2 LQKENI. CDR3 length: 16 residues. The V gene end was trimmed by 3 bases and the J gene end by 3 bases; junction bases not matched to a gene: 10. The CDR3 nucleotides read TGTGCCAGCTCACCGTTTTCAGGGGGTGTGTACACTGAAGCTTTCTTT. Residues: CASSPFSGGVYTEAFF.

This clone showed up just once. The genes are TRBV2 and TRBJ2-5; D may be TRBD2 (5 bases). CDR1 is SNHLY, CDR2 FYNNEI, per germline. This CDR3 is built from 13 residues. Trimming cost V 5 bases and J 1 base, with 8 bases left between them. DNA for the CDR3: TGTGCCAGCAGTCCGGACTTCCAAGAGACCCAGTACTTC. Its protein is CASSPDFQETQYF.

The rearrangement links TRBV30 to TRBJ1-1; 7 bases map to TRBD1. Germline V gives CDR1 GTSNPN, CDR2 SVGIG (reference sequence). V gave up 1 base and J gave up 0 bases; unmatched junction bases: 17. The CDR3 has 19 amino acids. CDR3 in DNA: TGTGCCTGGAGTGCCAGAGCACGGGACAGAGATCACATGAACACTGAAGCTTTCTTT. Translating gives CAWSARARDRDHMNTEAFF.

The chain joins TRBV7-9 to TRBJ2-7, with D unclear. V lost 2 bases and J 5 bases, leaving 7 bases between the germline ends. This CDR3 has 12 amino acids. Per germline, CDR1 SEHNR and CDR2 FQNEAQ (reference sequence). CDR3 region: CASSLPFHEQYF. Written as DNA, the CDR3 is TGTGCCAGCAGCTTACCTTTCCACGAGCAGTACTTC.

The V and J genes are TRBV5-1 and TRBJ1-6; D ambiguous. The CDR3 sequence is 15 residues long. Per germline, CDR1 SGHRS and CDR2 YFSETQ. V was shortened by 0 bases and J by 7 bases, with 11 bases between the two germline ends. The CDR3 sequence is CASSLARPGNSPLHF. The CDR3 DNA is TGCGCCAGCAGCTTGGCCCGTCCGGGGAATTCACCCCTCCACTTT. Filled out from reference TRBV5-1 and TRBJ1-6, the complete variable domain reads KAGVTQTPRYLIKTRGQQVTLSCSPISGHRSVSWYQQTPGQGLQFLFEYFSETQRNKGNFPGRFSGRQFSNSRSEMNVSTLELGDSALYLCASSLARPGNSPLHFGNGTRLTVT.